This T cell receptor (beta chain) came from a study of early T cells in non-severe SARS-CoV-2 infection. Individually, cDNA molecules had unique molecular identifiers attached to them. TCRdb processed the 5' RACE reads anew with MiXCR; each CDR3 protein has one entry. The profile shows some 51,000 distinct CDR3 sequences, around 14% of them singletons. Germline assignment: CDR1 MDHEN and CDR2 SYDVKM. The CDR3 sequence is 13 residues long. V shed 7 bases and J 6 bases; nucleotides not matched to a gene: 6. The receptor comes from an adult who was a healthcare worker with PCR-confirmed SARS-CoV-2 infection or an uninfected control (not recorded which). The source material was whole blood, sampled at baseline. This rearrangement joins TRBV28 to TRBJ1-5; TRBD1 agrees at 7 bases. The CDR3 here is CASILRGTQPQHF. In nucleotides, the CDR3 is TGTGCCAGCATCCTCAGGGGGACTCAGCCCCAGCATTTT.